This TCR beta chain was found in a study of early T cells in non-severe SARS-CoV-2 infection. At the level of the study: Chains were unpaired, as sequencing was done on bulk RNA from unsorted whole blood. Broader study findings: The matching step, a VDJdb search, favored anti-spike CD8 responses and missed private and CD4 specificities.

In the library, individual cDNA molecules carried attached unique molecular identifiers. TCRdb itself ran the 5' RACE reads through MiXCR, one entry per CDR3 protein. This sample yields tens of thousands of distinct CDR3 sequences, of which 15% are seen a single time; around 5.4% belongs to the top ten. The sample holds a few counts of this clonotype. Its antigen remains unidentified. Without the conserved terminal phenylalanine or tryptophan, this CDR3 likely stems from a read error. The CDR3 is 12 residues long. The germline V gene has CDR1 MNHEY and CDR2 SVGEGT. V gave up 2 bases and J gave up 8 bases, with 6 bases separating them.

The clonotype was recovered from an adult who was a healthcare worker with PCR-confirmed SARS-CoV-2 infection or an uninfected control (not recorded which). The J gene is TRBJ2-2, the V gene TRBV6-2 or TRBV6-3; D is possibly TRBD1 (6 bases). The sample comprised whole blood. CDR3 DNA sequence: TGTGCCAGCAGTTACAGGGGGGGGGAGCTGTTTCTT. Amino acid sequence: CASSYRGGELFL.